The 5 T cell receptor beta chains given below trace back to one sample, sequenced in a study of monozygotic twins with inflammatory bowel disease. TCRdb re-called the 5' RACE reads and catalogs CDR3 proteins one per entry, DNA excluded. Its table records about 450,000 distinct CDR3 sequences. Sequenced material: blood. The receptors shown here come from a human donor with ulcerative colitis or Crohn's disease, or a healthy co-twin of an affected twin (not recorded which).

V is TRBV25-1 and J is TRBJ2-5; TCRdb calls TRBD2, which cannot be checked without DNA. Germline CDR1 MGHDK, CDR2 SYGVNS. The CDR3 sequence is 14 residues long. CDR3 loop: CASRRSGREETQYF.

The J gene is TRBJ2-2, the V gene TRBV7-2. Germline V gene data show CDR1 as SGHTA and CDR2 as FQGNSA. The CDR3 totals 15 residues. The CDR3 here is CASSLSPRSTGELFF.

The genes are TRBV12-3 or TRBV12-4 and TRBJ1-2; TCRdb names TRBD1, which stays unverified in the absence of DNA. The CDR3 runs 15 residues. CDR3 sequence reads: CASSRTGERYHGYTF.

V usage is TRBV12-3 or TRBV12-4 and J usage is TRBJ1-2; TCRdb's assignment of TRBD1 cannot be checked, as there is no DNA. The length of the CDR3 is 12 residues. The CDR3: CASSFRQGGYTF.

This chain uses TRBV7-9 with TRBJ2-1; TCRdb's D call of TRBD2 is untestable without DNA. The germline gives CDR1 SEHNR, CDR2 FQNEAQ (reference sequence). This CDR3 has 13 residues. CDR3 residues: CASSHRDRNEQFF.